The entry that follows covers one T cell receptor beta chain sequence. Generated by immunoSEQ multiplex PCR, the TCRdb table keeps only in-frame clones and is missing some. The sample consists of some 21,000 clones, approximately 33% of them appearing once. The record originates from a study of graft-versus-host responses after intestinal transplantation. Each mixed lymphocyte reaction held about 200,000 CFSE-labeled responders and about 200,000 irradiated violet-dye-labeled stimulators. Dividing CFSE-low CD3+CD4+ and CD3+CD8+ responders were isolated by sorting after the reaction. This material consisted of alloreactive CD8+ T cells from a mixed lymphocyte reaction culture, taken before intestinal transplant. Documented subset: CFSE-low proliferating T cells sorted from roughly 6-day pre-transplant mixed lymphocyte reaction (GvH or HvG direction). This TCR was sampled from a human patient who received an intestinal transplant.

CDR3 nucleotide sequence: TGCGCCAGCAGCCGAACAGGGGGCAATGAGCAGTTCTTC. This sequence encodes CASSRTGGNEQFF. The chain couples TRBV5-1 to TRBJ2-1; 8 positions match TRBD1. Germline V CDR1 and CDR2: SGHRS, YFSETQ. The CDR3 loop spans 13 amino acids. With 4 bases clipped from V and 6 bases from J, the junction kept 3 bases outside the gene matches. The full variable domain, its missing parts supplied by reference TRBV5-1 and TRBJ2-1, is KAGVTQTPRYLIKTRGQQVTLSCSPISGHRSVSWYQQTPGQGLQFLFEYFSETQRNKGNFPGRFSGRQFSNSRSEMNVSTLELGDSALYLCASSRTGGNEQFFGPGTRLTVL.